The 25 T cell receptor beta chains in this list originate from one sample, sequenced in a study of T-cell reconstitution after alpha-beta-depleted transplantation in children. The library targeted TCRbeta and was prepared with unique molecular identifiers. MiXCR, run by TCRdb on the PCR reads, gives a single entry per CDR3 protein. The sample contains some 150,000 distinct CDR3 sequences, roughly 8.8% of which appear only once. The source was PBMCs, mostly from graft donor cells, collected 180 days after TCRalphabeta/CD19-depleted stem cell transplant. The receptors here all came from a female patient aged 2-15 years who had a stem cell transplant for congenital amegakaryocytic thrombocytopenia, so the T cells may come from the graft donor.

In regard to this clonotype: This clone may be a read error of a much larger clone one base away. DNA for the CDR3: TGCAGCGTTGAAGATCACTACAAGCAGTACTTC. Its protein is CSVEDHYKQYF. The chain recombines TRBV29-1 with TRBJ2-7; D not resolved. The V gene's germline CDR1 is SQVTM and CDR2 ANQGSEA. There are 11 residues in the CDR3.

This clonotype has a handful of counts. The chain has TRBV7-4 and TRBJ2-7; TRBD1 matches at 7 bases. The V gene end was trimmed by 3 bases and the J gene end by 0 bases; junction bases not matched to a gene: 5. Germline V gives CDR1 SGHVT, CDR2 SQSDAQ. CDR3 length: 15 amino acids. The CDR3 bases are TGTGCCAGCAGCTTCCAAGACAGGGCCTCCTACGAGCAGTACTTC. Protein: CASSFQDRASYEQYF.

This clonotype was recorded only once. Its ends do not fully match the called genes, so a read error is possible. The chain joins TRBV3-1 to TRBJ2-7, with 9 positions matching TRBD2. The CDR3 contains 17 residues. The germline gives CDR1 LGHDT, CDR2 YNNKEL (reference sequence). The CDR3 bases are TGTGCCTGCAGCCAAGTGGCGCTAGCGGGATACTCTTACGAGCAGTACTTC. It specifies CACSQVALAGYSYEQYF.

The rearrangement links TRBV30 to TRBJ1-5; a possible D gene is TRBD1 (6 bases). Trimming cost V 4 bases and J 2 bases, with 9 bases left between them. Germline-derived CDR1 and CDR2 are GTSNPN and SVGIG (reference sequence). The CDR3 covers 13 residues. The CDR3 is CAWNGQRNQPQHF. The CDR3 DNA follows: TGTGCCTGGAATGGACAGCGCAATCAGCCCCAGCATTTT.

The J gene is TRBJ2-1, the V gene TRBV5-1; TRBD2 matches at 11 bases. Germline V gene lookup returns CDR1 SGHRS and CDR2 YFSETQ. J gave up 2 bases and V 0 bases, and 4 bases lay outside the gene matches. CDR3 size: 17 residues. The CDR3 DNA reads as TGCGCCAGCAGCTTGGGCCTACTAGCGGGGGCCTACAATGAGCAGTTCTTC. It yields the protein CASSLGLLAGAYNEQFF. Full variable domain (outside the CDR3, taken from reference TRBV5-1 and TRBJ2-1): KAGVTQTPRYLIKTRGQQVTLSCSPISGHRSVSWYQQTPGQGLQFLFEYFSETQRNKGNFPGRFSGRQFSNSRSEMNVSTLELGDSALYLCASSLGLLAGAYNEQFFGPGTRLTVL.

The sample holds many counts of this clonotype. The chain recombines TRBV27 with TRBJ2-7; D is perhaps TRBD1 (6 bases). V lost 2 bases, J lost 3 bases, and 14 bases lay in between. Germline V gene lookup returns CDR1 MNHEY and CDR2 SMNVEV (reference sequence). The CDR3 contains 15 residues. The CDR3 here is CASSLRGTLDYEQYF. The CDR3 nucleotides read TGTGCCAGCAGTTTAAGAGGGACACTTGACTACGAGCAGTACTTC.

This clonotype was counted many times. V usage is TRBV5-1 and J usage is TRBJ2-5; D perhaps matches TRBD1 (6 bases). Germline V gene data show CDR1 as SGHRS and CDR2 as YFSETQ. The V and J ends lost 2 bases and 5 bases respectively, with 13 bases between them. The CDR3 consists of 14 residues. The CDR3 DNA follows: TGCGCCAGCAGCTTCGAACAGGGAATGGAGACCCAGTACTTC. The encoded protein is CASSFEQGMETQYF.

The sample holds many counts of this clonotype. The chain joins TRBV11-2 to TRBJ1-2; the D is unclear. Germline loops: CDR1 SGHAT, CDR2 FQNNGV. The CDR3 runs to 13 residues. Between the trimmed V and J ends, which lost 0 bases and 7 bases, there was a span of 9 bases. Here the CDR3 reads CASSLESVFGYTF. The CDR3 DNA sequence: TGTGCCAGCAGCTTAGAGTCAGTCTTTGGCTACACCTTC. The entire variable domain, with the rest obtained from reference TRBV11-2 and TRBJ1-2, is as follows: EAGVAQSPRYKIIEKRQSVAFWCNPISGHATLYWYQQILGQGPKLLIQFQNNGVVDDSQLPKDRFSAERLKGVDSTLKIQPAKLEDSAVYLCASSLESVFGYTFGSGTRLTVV.

This clonotype was seen ten or more times. The CDR3 DNA is TGTGCCAGCAGTTCGACACCCTATGGCTACACCTTC. This gives the protein CASSSTPYGYTF. The rearrangement links TRBV6-5 to TRBJ1-2; no definite D call. V was cut by 4 bases and J by 4 bases, with 7 bases left in between. The CDR3 extends over 12 amino acids. Germline V gene data show CDR1 as MNHEY and CDR2 as SVGAGI.

This clonotype was picked up many times. This rearrangement joins TRBV5-1 to TRBJ2-1; D is perhaps TRBD2 (6 bases). CDR1 is SGHRS and CDR2 is YFSETQ in the germline V gene. V was trimmed by 1 base and J by 7 bases, leaving 9 bases between them. CDR3 length: 13 residues. The DNA of the CDR3 is TGCGCCAGCAGCTTGTTGGGGGGTAATGAGCAGTTCTTC. Translated: CASSLLGGNEQFF.

This clonotype was recorded a few times. The chain combines TRBV12-3 or TRBV12-4 with TRBJ2-5; 9 bases match TRBD2. This CDR3 is 14 amino acids long. The trim removed 6 bases at V and 5 bases at J, leaving 7 bases unmatched. The CDR3 sequence is CASRRAGGGETQYF. CDR3 coding DNA: TGTGCCAGCAGGCGAGCGGGGGGCGGTGAGACCCAGTACTTC.

This clonotype was counted at least ten times. The chain recombines TRBV10-3 with TRBJ2-7; 12 bases match TRBD1. V was clipped by 3 bases and J by 7 bases; unmatched bases: 10. The length of the CDR3 is 16 residues. CDR1 and CDR2 (germline): ENHRY, SYGVKD. The CDR3 spells CAISEMGGQGAWEQYF. As DNA, the CDR3 is TGTGCCATCAGTGAAATGGGGGGACAGGGGGCATGGGAGCAGTACTTC.

This clonotype came up many times. The rearrangement joins TRBV20-1 to TRBJ1-2; D gene uncertain. CDR1 and CDR2 (germline): DFQATT, SNEGSKA (reference sequence). V lost 3 bases and J 8 bases, leaving 7 bases between the germline ends. The CDR3 runs to 10 residues. CDR3 loop: CSASSLGYTF. Written as DNA, the CDR3 is TGCAGTGCTAGTAGCCTGGGCTACACCTTC.

This CDR3 is CASSPGNSDTQYF. CDR3 DNA: TGTGCCAGCTCACCCGGAAATTCAGATACGCAGTATTTT. V gene TRBV18 combines with J gene TRBJ2-3; no reliable D call. V lost 3 bases, J lost 4 bases, and 8 bases lay in between. Per the germline V gene, CDR1 is KGHSH and CDR2 is LQKENI. The CDR3 totals 13 residues.

This clonotype was seen many times. This chain connects TRBV12-3 or TRBV12-4 to TRBJ1-1; D might be TRBD1 (6 bases). Trimming shortened V by 3 bases and J by 1 base, and 12 bases separated the two germline ends. This CDR3 is 15 amino acids long. The CDR3 reads CASSFPMGQNTEAFF. The CDR3, as DNA: TGTGCCAGCAGTTTCCCAATGGGACAGAACACTGAAGCTTTCTTT.

The table lists this clonotype with many counts. This CDR3 is CASSLSSGGYGYTF. For the CDR3, the DNA is TGTGCCAGCAGCCTTTCGAGCGGGGGCTATGGCTACACCTTC. The chain employs TRBV3-1 and TRBJ1-2; perhaps TRBD1 as D (5 bases). Trimming shortened V by 4 bases and J by 4 bases, and 13 bases separated the two germline ends. Per germline, CDR1 LGHDT and CDR2 YNNKEL (reference sequence). This CDR3 comprises 14 residues. The variable domain in full, with the rest retrieved from reference TRBV3-1 and TRBJ1-2, is DTAVSQTPKYLVTQMGNDKSIKCEQNLGHDTMYWYKQDSKKFLKIMFSYNNKELIINETVPNRFSPKSPDKAHLNLHINSLELGDSAVYFCASSLSSGGYGYTFGSGTRLTVV.

The sample holds many counts of this clonotype. The rearrangement joins TRBV20-1 to TRBJ2-3; D gene uncertain. CDR3 length equals 17 residues. Trimming stripped 2 bases from V and 2 bases from J, with 20 bases between. CDR1 DFQATT and CDR2 SNEGSKA come from the germline V gene (reference sequence). The CDR3 DNA reads TGCAGTGCTAGATTAGGGCGCCGTCTTTCTTCCACAGATACGCAGTATTTT. Translation: CSARLGRRLSSTDTQYF.

This clonotype was picked up many times. V gene TRBV6-1 combines with J gene TRBJ2-5, with D perhaps TRBD1 (6 bases). CDR1 is MNHNS and CDR2 is SASEGT in the germline V gene. Trimming removed 4 bases at V and 5 bases at J, with 11 bases between. The CDR3 totals 13 residues. As DNA, the CDR3 is TGTGCCAGCAGTGCAAGCAGGGGCGAGACCCAGTACTTC. Its protein product is CASSASRGETQYF.

This clonotype was counted many times. This chain uses TRBV4-1 with TRBJ2-7, with 10 bases lining up with TRBD2. The germline V gene has CDR1 MGHRA and CDR2 YSYEKL. CDR3 size: 16 residues. J lost 3 bases, V lost 0 bases, and 5 bases had no gene match. The CDR3 is CASSQDLLAGSYEQYF. CDR3 DNA: TGCGCCAGCAGCCAAGATCTACTAGCGGGAAGCTACGAGCAGTACTTC.

This clonotype appeared many times. This chain links TRBV20-1 with TRBJ2-3, with TRBD2 matching 7 bases. This CDR3 has 11 residues. Germline V gives CDR1 DFQATT, CDR2 SNEGSKA (reference sequence). The CDR3 spells CRAGVTDTQYF. The DNA of the CDR3 is TGCAGGGCGGGGGTCACAGATACGCAGTATTTT.

This clonotype was seen many times. The V call is TRBV30, the J call TRBJ1-1; no firm D call. Germline V gives CDR1 GTSNPN, CDR2 SVGIG (reference sequence). The CDR3 has 14 residues. V lost 5 bases and J lost 1, with 14 bases in between. The CDR3 DNA sequence: TGTGCCTGGGACGCCTCAGCGGGGAACACTGAAGCTTTCTTT. As protein: CAWDASAGNTEAFF.

In this sample, this clonotype turned up a few times. The gene calls are TRBV20-1 and TRBJ1-5, with D hard to call. Germline V gene lookup returns CDR1 DFQATT and CDR2 SNEGSKA (reference sequence). The CDR3 totals 14 residues. Trimming cost V 1 base and J 0 bases, with 7 bases left between them. The CDR3 DNA reads as TGCAGTGCTAGAGCCCACAGTAGCAATCAGCCCCAGCATTTT. Residues: CSARAHSSNQPQHF.

This clonotype appeared many times. The chain carries TRBV11-2 and TRBJ2-1, with 7 bases aligning to TRBD2. CDR1 is SGHAT and CDR2 is FQNNGV in the germline V gene. CDR3 length: 15 amino acids. The V and J ends lost 2 bases and 3 bases, in that order; junction bases with no gene match: 4. The CDR3 spells CASSLLLAYYNEQFF. In DNA, the CDR3 is TGTGCCAGCAGCTTATTACTAGCGTACTACAATGAGCAGTTCTTC.

A single count supports this clonotype. The chain is built from TRBV5-5 and TRBJ2-7; 8 bases are a match to TRBD2. Germline V gene lookup returns CDR1 SGHKS and CDR2 YYEKEE (reference sequence). Unmatched junction bases numbered 8, after V lost 3 bases and J lost 0 bases. The CDR3 is made up of 16 amino acids. The CDR3 bases are TGTGCCAGCAGCTGGCGGGGTGCGGGGGGCTCCTACGAGCAGTACTTC. It yields the protein CASSWRGAGGSYEQYF.

The chain couples TRBV4-3 to TRBJ1-1, with no clear D. Deletions cut 5 bases from V and 1 base from J, with 14 bases between. Germline CDR1 and CDR2: LGHNA and YSLEER. The length of the CDR3 is 15 residues. The chain's CDR3 is CASSSDPARNTEAFF. In nucleotides, the CDR3 is TGCGCCAGCAGCAGCGATCCCGCCAGGAACACTGAAGCTTTCTTT.